This T cell receptor (beta chain) was retrieved from a study of T cell changes during pregnancy in multiple sclerosis (dated by TCRdb to the late 2010s). Turning to the overall study: Changes in the T cell repertoire over the course of pregnancy were examined in this study in women with multiple sclerosis.

Regarding this clone: Its antigen remains undetermined. Per-base qualities were not stored, and no clone one base away is much larger.

The germline V gene supplies CDR1 SGHRS and CDR2 YFSETQ. The CDR3, cysteine through phenylalanine, is 17 amino acids long. Only the CDR3 portion is preserved as DNA: 51 bases, with reading frame beginning at the first base. Here V drops 0 bases and J drops 4 bases, and the junction holds 9 bases not matched to any gene. Libraries were built with the immunoSEQ multiplex PCR assay. In its TCRdb copy, this immuneACCESS table keeps in-frame sequences only and misses some clones. Where compared with another copy, unresolved V genes explain less than half of these, and the others have no known cause. Present in this sample are 68,000 or so clones, approximately 90% of which were seen just once. 1.2% to 1.5% of the sample belongs to the ten largest clones.

Recombination joined TRBV5-1 with TRBJ2-3, with 9 bases matching TRBD2. The sequence was collected from a female donor in good health, enrolled as a control in a pregnancy study. The sequencing here drew on peripheral blood, taken in the second trimester of pregnancy. The sequenced DNA: TGCGCCAGCAGCTTGGCCCGGGATAGCGGGAGTTCAGATACGCAGTATTTT. Translated, this is CASSLARDSGSSDTQYF.